The clone carrying this T cell receptor (beta chain) was recorded at least ten times. Its antigen is still unknown. This entry is derived from a study of T cells in Graves' hyperthyroidism and ophthalmopathy. Study-wide points: Blood shared most expanded thyroid clonotypes above 0.001.

Diagnostic assessment was based on clinical symptoms, serum thyroxine and TRAb, thyroid ultrasound and orbital computed tomography. Amplified regions were TCR beta CDR3 sequences from RNA transcripts. In the first-round RT-PCR of the TCR CDR3, the HTBI primer set was used. TCRdb re-called the multiplex PCR reads with MiXCR, one entry per CDR3 protein. The top ten clones hold 30% to 35% of a sample with about 400,000 distinct CDR3 sequences, about 15% of them seen once. Looked up from germline, CDR1 is MNHEY and CDR2 is SMNVEV (reference sequence). V lost 5 bases and J lost 0; bases outside the gene matches: 20. CDR3 size: 21 residues.

This clonotype was sampled from a woman between 25 and 40 years old with Graves' hyperthyroidism. Sequencing was performed on blood. The chain couples TRBV27 to TRBJ2-1; TRBD1 agrees at 9 bases. The DNA for the CDR3 is TGTGCCAGCAGTCATGGGCTTACAGGGGGCGAGGAGCGAAGCTCCTACAATGAGCAGTTCTTC. Translating gives CASSHGLTGGEERSSYNEQFF.